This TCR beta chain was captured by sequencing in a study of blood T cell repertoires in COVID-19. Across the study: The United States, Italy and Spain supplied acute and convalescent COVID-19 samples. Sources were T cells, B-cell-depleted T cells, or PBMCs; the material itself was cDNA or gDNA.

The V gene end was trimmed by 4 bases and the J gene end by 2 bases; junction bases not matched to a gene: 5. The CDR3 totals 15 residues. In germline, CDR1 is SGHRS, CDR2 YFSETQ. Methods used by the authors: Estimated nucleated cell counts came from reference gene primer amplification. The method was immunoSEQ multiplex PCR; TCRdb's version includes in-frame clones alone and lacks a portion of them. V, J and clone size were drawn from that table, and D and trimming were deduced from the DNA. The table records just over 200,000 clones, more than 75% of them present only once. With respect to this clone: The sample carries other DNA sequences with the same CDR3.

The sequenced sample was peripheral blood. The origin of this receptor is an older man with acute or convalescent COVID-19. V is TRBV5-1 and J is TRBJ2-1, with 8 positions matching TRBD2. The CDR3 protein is CASSLAGQTYNEQFF. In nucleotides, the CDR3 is TGCGCCAGCAGCCTAGCGGGCCAGACCTACAATGAGCAGTTCTTC.